The clone carrying this T cell receptor (beta chain) was recorded a few times. The sample originates from a study of OX40 agonist ivuxolimab in advanced cancers. The wider study: Patients were infused with ivuxolimab every 2 weeks at 0.01 to 10 mg/kg.

Blood specimens came from baseline, cycle 4 day 1, and cycle 7 day 1. Germline CDR1 SGDLS, CDR2 YYNGEE. This CDR3 comprises 11 residues. V was shortened by 5 bases and J by 7 bases, with 6 bases between the two germline ends. Measured with immunoSEQ multiplex PCR; TCRdb has only the in-frame clones, and not every one. Here the sample spans about 13,000 clones, around 86% being singletons. This TCR came from an adult with an advanced solid tumor such as melanoma, head and neck, liver or kidney cancer. V gene TRBV9 combines with J gene TRBJ2-2; D is undetermined. The input for sequencing was CD4+ or CD8+ T cells sorted from blood, taken in a trial of the OX40 agonist ivuxolimab. The CDR3 region has the DNA TGTGCCAGCAGTGCAGGCGGGGAGCTGTTTTTT. Amino acids: CASSAGGELFF.